What follows are 2 T cell receptor beta chains derived from one specimen sequenced in a study of patients and donors after allogeneic stem cell transplantation. In TCRdb, the RT-PCR reads were re-called with MiXCR into one record per CDR3 protein. The data hold 100,000 to 130,000 distinct CDR3 sequences, with approximately 35% observed a single time. The source material was blood, either unsorted or a sorted T cell fraction (not recorded which). The receptors here all came from a human donor who was either an allogeneic HSCT recipient or a stem cell or donor lymphocyte infusion donor (not recorded which). It is not recorded whose cells these are; they may come from a transplant donor.

The CDR3 is CSVQRRLNTEAFF. The CDR3 DNA reads TGCAGCGTCCAGAGGAGGTTGAACACTGAAGCTTTCTTT. V gene TRBV29-1 combines with J gene TRBJ1-1; D remains unclear. The CDR3 runs 13 residues. The germline gives CDR1 SQVTM, CDR2 ANQGSEA. The germline V and J ends were trimmed by 6 bases and 0 bases, with 11 bases remaining between them.

This clonotype was detected ten times or more. The CDR3 here is CASSLAGTANTEAFF. The DNA for the CDR3 is TGTGCCAGCAGTCTTGCTGGGACGGCTAACACTGAAGCTTTCTTT. The J gene is TRBJ1-1, the V gene TRBV12-3 or TRBV12-4; D might be TRBD1 (5 bases). V lost 5 bases and J 2 bases, leaving 15 bases between the germline ends. The CDR3 runs to 15 residues.